The entry below gives a single T cell receptor (beta chain) sequence along with its context. The antigen is not known. The data were taken from a study of T cell repertoires in cytomegalovirus infection. TCRdb independently ran MiXCR on the reads; one entry per CDR3 protein. The sample holds more than 500,000 distinct CDR3 sequences, 16% seen once. Study results and caveats: Dominating the ex vivo response were TCR beta clonotypes that were CMV-specific and HLA-C-restricted.

CDR1 and CDR2 (germline): SGHTS, YDEGEE. J lost 4 bases, V lost 4 bases, and 17 bases had no gene match. This CDR3 has 18 residues. The sequencing sample was made of CD8+ T cells from PBMCs. This sequence was found in a human donor in good health (CMV status not recorded). Some clones in this sample may be carry-over from other donors' samples. V gene TRBV5-8 combines with J gene TRBJ1-5; TRBD1 matches 7 bases. CDR3 nucleotides: TGTGCCAGCAGCGGGGCCTGGGACAGCGAGCCATTGAATCAGCCCCAGCATTTT. As protein: CASSGAWDSEPLNQPQHF.